The rows below give T cell receptor beta chains drawn from one sample of a study of cytomegalovirus exposure and HLA in healthy donors. Method: immunoSEQ multiplex PCR; TCRdb's copy keeps in-frame clones and lacks some. The table includes some 140,000 clones, around four fifths detected once. The material sequenced was PBMCs. All receptors derive from a man between 35 and 55 years old in good health and CMV-seronegative. Each CDR3 is given with its conserved first and last residue. The D gene is left open where the match is weak.

V	J	D	DNA	CDR3
TRBV7-3	TRBJ1-6	TRBD1	TGTGCCAGCAGCCCAGGACAGGGTGTTGGATCACCCCTCCACTTT	CASSPGQGVGSPLHF
TRBV30	TRBJ2-7	-	TGTGCCTGGAGAGCCTTACGGGGGAGGGGGGCCGAGCAGTACTTC	CAWRALRGRGAEQYF
TRBV7-2	TRBJ1-2	-	TGTGCCAGCAGCCCAGTGGGAGGGAGTAACTATGGCTACACCTTC	CASSPVGGSNYGYTF
TRBV7-8	TRBJ2-3	-	TGTGCCAGCAGCTTAGTTGCGGGTAGCACAGATACGCAGTATTTT	CASSLVAGSTDTQYF
TRBV10-2	TRBJ2-1	TRBD2	TGCGCCAGCATTCAGACTAGCGGGTCCTACAATGAGCAGTTCTTC	CASIQTSGSYNEQFF
TRBV29-1	TRBJ2-7	TRBD1	TGCAGCGTGACCGGGACAGGGATGAACGAGCAGTACTTC	CSVTGTGMNEQYF
TRBV19	TRBJ1-2	-	TGTGCCAGTAGTATTCCCCTGGGGACGGACAGCTATGGCTACACCTTC	CASSIPLGTDSYGYTF
TRBV7-3	TRBJ2-7	-	TGTGCCAGCAGCTTAAATCCAGGGGAGGGCGAGCAGTACTTC	CASSLNPGEGEQYF
TRBV7-9	TRBJ1-1	-	TGTTCCAGCAGCACTCGACTGGAAGCTTTCTTT	CSSSTRLEAFF
TRBV5-4	TRBJ2-7	TRBD2	TGTGCCAGCAGCTCCGGACTAGCGAGGGGCGAGCAGTACTTC	CASSSGLARGEQYF